These T cell receptor beta chains were read from a single sample in a study of cytomegalovirus exposure and HLA in healthy donors. Data came from immunoSEQ multiplex PCR; TCRdb stores just in-frame clones and leaves some out. The sample yields roughly 180,000 clones, about 84% seen once. Specimen: PBMCs. Receptor source: a man younger than 35 in good health and CMV-seronegative. Each CDR3 is given with its conserved first and last residue. The D gene is left open where the match is weak. Clone size is shown for a subset of rows, as once, few, many or a class of expanded clone.

clone size,D gene,J gene,V gene,CDR3 DNA,CDR3 protein
few,-,TRBJ1-4,TRBV7-9,TGTGCCAGCAGCCCGACTGCAGCAACTAATGAAAAACTGTTTTTT,CASSPTAATNEKLFF
-,-,TRBJ1-2,TRBV6-6,TGTGCCAGCAGTTACTCTCGGGGAAGGGAGATCTATGGCTACACCTTC,CASSYSRGREIYGYTF
-,TRBD1,TRBJ2-7,TRBV6-6,TGTGCCAGCAGTTCCGGACAGGGCTCCTACGAGCAGTACTTC,CASSSGQGSYEQYF
-,-,TRBJ2-5,TRBV7-2,TGTGCCAGCAGCTTGCAGTACCAAGAGACCCAGTACTTC,CASSLQYQETQYF
-,TRBD2,TRBJ2-1,TRBV19,TGTGCCAGTAAAAAGCTAGCGGGGAATGAGCAGTTCTTC,CASKKLAGNEQFF
-,-,TRBJ2-7,TRBV5-1,TGCGCCAGCTCCCCCGGGGACAAAAATTACGAGCAGTACTTC,CASSPGDKNYEQYF
-,-,TRBJ2-5,TRBV6-1,TGTGCCAGCAGTTTATCAGGGGAGACCCAGTACTTC,CASSLSGETQYF
-,-,TRBJ1-1,TRBV19,TGTGCCAGTAGTATAGCCGGGGGGTCGAACACTGAAGCTTTCTTT,CASSIAGGSNTEAFF
once,TRBD2,TRBJ2-1,TRBV5-1,TGCGCCAGCAGCTTGGGGGCCTCTAGCGGGAGTGGGTATGAGCAGTTCTTC,CASSLGASSGSGYEQFF
-,-,TRBJ2-5,TRBV5-6,TGTGCCAGCAGACCAGACAGTATCCAAGAGACCCAGTACTTC,CASRPDSIQETQYF
-,-,TRBJ2-7,TRBV5-1,TGCGCCAGCAGCTCAGGGGCCCACGAGCAGTACTTC,CASSSGAHEQYF
-,-,TRBJ1-3,TRBV5-1,TGCGCCAGCAGCTTGGGAGAGGAAGGAAACACCATATATTTT,CASSLGEEGNTIYF
once,-,TRBJ2-3,TRBV5-1,TGCGCCAGCAATACGAACCGGGGGTACGGCACAGATACGCAGTATTTT,CASNTNRGYGTDTQYF
-,-,TRBJ2-6,TRBV19,TGTGCCAGTAGTATTGGGGCGCCGGGGGCCAACGTCCTGACTTTC,CASSIGAPGANVLTF
-,TRBD1,TRBJ2-7,TRBV27,TGTGCCAGCAGTTCGAGGACAGGGATCGACAGCTCCTACGAGCAGTACTTC,CASSSRTGIDSSYEQYF
-,TRBD1,TRBJ1-6,TRBV5-1,TGCGCCAGCAGCTTGGAGTCAGGGGGCGTCGTATATTCACCCCTCCACTTT,CASSLESGGVVYSPLHF
-,-,TRBJ1-3,TRBV25-1,TGTGCCAGCAGTGAAGGGTTCGAGGGTGGAAACACCATATACTTT,CASSEGFEGGNTIYF
-,TRBD2,TRBJ2-1,TRBV11-3,TGTGCCAGCAGCCCGGGGGGTCAAAAGGGTGAGCAGTTCTTC,CASSPGGQKGEQFF
-,TRBD2,TRBJ2-7,TRBV27,TGTGCCAGCAGTTTAGATAGCGGGAAGACCTACGAGCAGTACTTC,CASSLDSGKTYEQYF
-,TRBD1,TRBJ1-1,TRBV7-9,TGTGCCAGCAGCTTAGGAGCCCTGAGGGGGCCCCTGGTGAACACTGAAGCTTTCTTT,CASSLGALRGPLVNTEAFF
-,TRBD1,TRBJ1-5,TRBV9,TGTGCCAGCAGCGAGACAGGGGGGAATCAGCCCCAGCATTTT,CASSETGGNQPQHF
-,TRBD2,TRBJ2-5,TRBV6-1,TGTGCCAGCAGTGAATGGGCGGGGGGACAAGAGACCCAGTACTTC,CASSEWAGGQETQYF
-,-,TRBJ2-5,TRBV7-9,TGTGCCAGCAGCGACAGAGAGACCCAGTACTTC,CASSDRETQYF
-,TRBD1,TRBJ1-5,TRBV7-9,TGTTCCAGCAGCCCGGGACAGAATCAGCCCCAGCATTTT,CSSSPGQNQPQHF
few,TRBD2,TRBJ2-3,TRBV28,TGTGCCAGCAGCACTAGCGGGAGGGCCATGGTAGATACGCAGTATTTT,CASSTSGRAMVDTQYF
-,-,TRBJ2-3,TRBV4-3,TGCGCCAGCAGCCAAGAGGGCGGCGGGCTGCAGTATTTT,CASSQEGGGLQYF
-,-,TRBJ1-4,TRBV4-2,TGTGCCAGCAGCCAAGATTCGGAGCCTTGTGAAAAACTGTTTTTT,CASSQDSEPCEKLFF
few,TRBD1,TRBJ2-7,TRBV9,TGTGCCAGCAGCCCAGGACAGGGCTACGAGCAGTACTTC,CASSPGQGYEQYF
-,-,TRBJ1-3,TRBV27,TGTGCCAGCGGCTCGACAGGAGCTTCTGGAAACACCATATATTTT,CASGSTGASGNTIYF
-,TRBD2,TRBJ2-7,TRBV6-1,TGTGCCAGCAGTGACCCCGGACTAGCGTTCTACGAGCAGTACTTC,CASSDPGLAFYEQYF
-,-,TRBJ1-2,TRBV5-1,TGCGCCAGCAGCGCGACAGGCCCCTATGGCTACACCTTC,CASSATGPYGYTF